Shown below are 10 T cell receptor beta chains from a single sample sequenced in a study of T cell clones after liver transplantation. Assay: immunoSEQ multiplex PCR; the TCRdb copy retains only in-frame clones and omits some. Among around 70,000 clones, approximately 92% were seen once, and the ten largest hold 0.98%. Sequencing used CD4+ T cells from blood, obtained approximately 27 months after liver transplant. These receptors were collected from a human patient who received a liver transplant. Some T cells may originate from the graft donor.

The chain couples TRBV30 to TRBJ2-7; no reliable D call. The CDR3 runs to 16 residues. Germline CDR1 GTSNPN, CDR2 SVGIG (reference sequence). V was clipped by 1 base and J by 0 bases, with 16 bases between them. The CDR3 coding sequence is TGTGCCTGGAGTGCCAACTTCGACTGGTCCTCCTACGAGCAGTACTTC. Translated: CAWSANFDWSSYEQYF.

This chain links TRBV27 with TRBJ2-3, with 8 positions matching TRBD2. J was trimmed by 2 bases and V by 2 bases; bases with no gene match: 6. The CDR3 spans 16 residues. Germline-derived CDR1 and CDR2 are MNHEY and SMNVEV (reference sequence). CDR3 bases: TGTGCCAGCAGTTTAAGACTAGCGCTATACACAGATACGCAGTATTTT. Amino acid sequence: CASSLRLALYTDTQYF.

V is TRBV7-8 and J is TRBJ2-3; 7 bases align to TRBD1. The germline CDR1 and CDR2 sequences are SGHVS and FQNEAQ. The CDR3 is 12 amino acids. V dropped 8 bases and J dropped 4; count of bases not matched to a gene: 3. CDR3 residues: CASGQVADTQYF. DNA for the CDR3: TGTGCCAGCGGACAGGTCGCAGATACGCAGTATTTT. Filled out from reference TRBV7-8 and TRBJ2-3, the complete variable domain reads GAGVSQSPRYKVAKRGQDVALRCDPISGHVSLFWYQQALGQGPEFLTYFQNEAQLDKSGLPSDRFFAERPEGSVSTLKIQRTQQEDSAVYLCASGQVADTQYFGPGTRLTVL.

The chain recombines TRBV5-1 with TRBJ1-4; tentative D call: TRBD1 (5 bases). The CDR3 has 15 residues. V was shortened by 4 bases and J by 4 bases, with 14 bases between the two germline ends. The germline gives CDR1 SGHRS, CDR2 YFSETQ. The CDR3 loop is CASSPQGVGNEKLFF. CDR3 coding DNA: TGCGCCAGCAGCCCCCAAGGGGTTGGTAATGAAAAACTGTTTTTT.

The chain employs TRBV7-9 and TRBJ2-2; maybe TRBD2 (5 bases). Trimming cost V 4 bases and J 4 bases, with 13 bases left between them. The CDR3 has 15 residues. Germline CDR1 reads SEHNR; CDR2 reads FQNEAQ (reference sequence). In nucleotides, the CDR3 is TGTGCCAGCAGCTCCCCTGCCGGGGTCACCGGGGAGCTGTTTTTT. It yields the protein CASSSPAGVTGELFF.

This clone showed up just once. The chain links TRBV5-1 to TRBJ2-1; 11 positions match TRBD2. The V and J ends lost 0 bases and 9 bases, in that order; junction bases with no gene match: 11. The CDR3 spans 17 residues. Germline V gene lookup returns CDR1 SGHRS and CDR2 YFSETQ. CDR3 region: CASSLGGVAGGMSEQFF. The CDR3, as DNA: TGCGCCAGCAGCTTGGGAGGTGTAGCGGGAGGGATGAGTGAGCAGTTCTTC.

Written as DNA, the CDR3 is TGCGCCAGCAGCCAAGAATGGAACAGGGTTCGTGAGCAGTTCTTC. Translating gives CASSQEWNRVREQFF. J is TRBJ2-1 and V is TRBV4-1; D perhaps matches TRBD1 (6 bases). CDR3 length: 15 residues. Germline CDR1 is MGHRA and CDR2 is YSYEKL. Trimming stripped 0 bases from V and 9 bases from J, with 15 bases between.

CDR3 residues: CSVTASGVGTQYF. Here the CDR3 DNA reads TGCAGCGTTACCGCTTCAGGGGTAGGGACCCAGTACTTC. The rearrangement links TRBV29-1 to TRBJ2-5; D possibly corresponds to TRBD1 (6 bases). Germline CDR1 SQVTM, CDR2 ANQGSEA. V was pared by 5 bases and J by 7 bases, with 17 bases between. The CDR3 is 13 residues long.

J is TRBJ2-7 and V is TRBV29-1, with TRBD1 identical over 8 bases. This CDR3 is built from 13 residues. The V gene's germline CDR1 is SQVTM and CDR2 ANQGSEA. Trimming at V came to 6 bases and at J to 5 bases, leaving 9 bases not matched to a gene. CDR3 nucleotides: TGCAGCGTAGACAGGGGAGGTGATGACGAGCAGTACTTC. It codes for CSVDRGGDDEQYF.

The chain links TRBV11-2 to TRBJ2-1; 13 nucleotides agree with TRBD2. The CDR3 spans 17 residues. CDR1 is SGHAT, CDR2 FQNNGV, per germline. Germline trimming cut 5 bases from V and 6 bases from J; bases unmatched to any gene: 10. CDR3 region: CASSPGLAGVWSNEQFF. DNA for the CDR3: TGTGCCAGCAGCCCCGGACTAGCGGGAGTTTGGAGCAATGAGCAGTTCTTC. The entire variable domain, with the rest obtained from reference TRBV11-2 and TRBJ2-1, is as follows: EAGVAQSPRYKIIEKRQSVAFWCNPISGHATLYWYQQILGQGPKLLIQFQNNGVVDDSQLPKDRFSAERLKGVDSTLKIQPAKLEDSAVYLCASSPGLAGVWSNEQFFGPGTRLTVL.